Presented here are 14 T cell receptor beta chains from one specimen sequenced in a study of blood T cell repertoires in COVID-19. Clones were sequenced by immunoSEQ multiplex PCR, and TCRdb holds only the in-frame ones, with some missing. The data hold approximately 84,000 clones, with 75% to 90% observed a single time. Specimen: peripheral blood. Receptor source: a human donor with active COVID-19. The donor label of this sample is uncertain.

The chain has TRBV7-2 and TRBJ2-3; 9 nucleotides align to TRBD1. Unmatched junction bases numbered 10, after V lost 3 bases and J lost 6 bases. The CDR3 has 16 residues. CDR1 is SGHTA, CDR2 FQGNSA, per germline. CDR3 DNA sequence: TGTGCCAGCAGCTTCCCGACCGGGACAGGGTTGGATACGCAGTATTTT. Encoded protein: CASSFPTGTGLDTQYF. The entire variable domain, with the rest obtained from reference TRBV7-2 and TRBJ2-3, is as follows: GAGVSQSPSNKVTEKGKDVELRCDPISGHTALYWYRQSLGQGLEFLIYFQGNSAPDKSGLPSDRFSAERTGGSVSTLTIQRTQQEDSAVYLCASSFPTGTGLDTQYFGPGTRLTVL.

The chain uses TRBV18 and TRBJ2-3; 12 nucleotides agree with TRBD2. V was clipped by 5 bases and J by 3 bases; unmatched bases: 3. Germline assignment: CDR1 KGHSH and CDR2 LQKENI. The CDR3 has 15 amino acids. The CDR3 loop reads CASSTTSGGTDTQYF. The CDR3 nucleotides read TGTGCCAGCTCAACCACTAGCGGGGGGACAGATACGCAGTATTTT. Drawing the rest from reference TRBV18 and TRBJ2-3, the complete variable domain is NAGVMQNPRHLVRRRGQEARLRCSPMKGHSHVYWYRQLPEEGLKFMVYLQKENIIDESGMPKERFSAEFPKEGPSILRIQQVVRGDSAAYFCASSTTSGGTDTQYFGPGTRLTVL.

The V and J genes are TRBV4-3 and TRBJ2-7; the match to TRBD1 covers 9 bases. Per germline, CDR1 LGHNA and CDR2 YSLEER. V trimming: 1 base; J trimming: 2 bases; junction bases outside the gene matches: 18. This CDR3 has 20 residues. The CDR3 nucleotides read TGCGCCAGCAGCCAAGCCCTCACTTATACTCGACAGGGGGTGCCCTACGAGCAGTACTTC. It translates to CASSQALTYTRQGVPYEQYF.

The chain combines TRBV28 with TRBJ2-1; 8 nucleotides agree with TRBD1. This CDR3 comprises 12 residues. Germline trimming cut 6 bases from V and 9 bases from J; bases unmatched to any gene: 4. CDR1 is MDHEN, CDR2 SYDVKM, per germline. This CDR3 is CASSRTGFEQFF. The DNA for the CDR3 is TGTGCCAGCAGCAGGACAGGGTTTGAGCAGTTCTTC.

The chain joins TRBV7-8 to TRBJ2-1; TRBD2 matches at 12 bases. The junction had 9 bases not matched to a gene; V was cut back by 3 bases and J by 12 bases. The CDR3 is 15 amino acids. Looked up from germline, CDR1 is SGHVS and CDR2 is FQNEAQ. The CDR3 loop reads CASSFGLAGFNWQFF. The CDR3 DNA reads TGTGCCAGCAGCTTCGGACTAGCGGGGTTTAACTGGCAGTTCTTC.

The chain links TRBV6-6 to TRBJ2-5, with 7 bases that match TRBD2. CDR1 and CDR2 (germline): MNHNY, SVGAGI (reference sequence). The CDR3 loop spans 15 amino acids. Trimming cost V 5 bases and J 7 bases; bases outside gene matches: 13. The chain's CDR3 is CASSARGLVIGTQYF. The CDR3 DNA reads as TGTGCCAGCAGTGCACGTGGACTAGTTATCGGGACCCAGTACTTC.

The V gene is TRBV7-2, the J gene TRBJ2-1; 8 bases agree with TRBD1. The CDR3 is made up of 15 amino acids. V was pared by 4 bases and J by 4 bases, with 6 bases of the junction left unmatched. The germline gives CDR1 SGHTA, CDR2 FQGNSA. DNA of the CDR3: TGTGCCAGCAGCTCCGACAGGGGCCATTACAATGAGCAGTTCTTC. It yields the protein CASSSDRGHYNEQFF.

This chain connects TRBV28 to TRBJ2-6, with 9 bases aligning to TRBD1. Germline V CDR1 and CDR2: MDHEN, SYDVKM. This CDR3 has 18 amino acids. The V segment lost 2 bases and the J segment 4 bases; nucleotides outside the gene matches: 9. The CDR3 DNA reads as TGTGCCAGCAGTTTAGTCGCTGGACAGGGGTCGGGGGCCAACGTCCTGACTTTC. Its protein product is CASSLVAGQGSGANVLTF. Using reference TRBV28 and TRBJ2-6 for the parts outside the CDR3, the full variable domain is DVKVTQSSRYLVKRTGEKVFLECVQDMDHENMFWYRQDPGLGLRLIYFSYDVKMKEKGDIPEGYSVSREKKERFSLILESASTNQTSMYLCASSLVAGQGSGANVLTFGAGSRLTVL.

This chain joins TRBV5-1 and TRBJ2-1, with D possibly matching TRBD2 (6 bases). Germline CDR1 reads SGHRS; CDR2 reads YFSETQ. This CDR3 region has 16 residues. V lost 0 bases and J 1 base, leaving 11 bases between the germline ends. Here the CDR3 DNA reads TGCGCCAGCAGCTTGGGATCGGGGGATTCCTACAATGAGCAGTTCTTC. Protein sequence: CASSLGSGDSYNEQFF.

This clone turned up a few times. This rearrangement joins TRBV6-5 to TRBJ2-7, with D possibly being TRBD2 (5 bases). With 6 bases removed from V and 4 bases from J, the gap between germline ends came to 16 bases. Looked up from germline, CDR1 is MNHEY and CDR2 is SVGAGI. The CDR3 consists of 14 residues. The CDR3 nucleotides are TGTGCCAGCAGACTACCGGGGAATACTTACGAGCAGTACTTC. Translated: CASRLPGNTYEQYF.

V gene TRBV11-3 combines with J gene TRBJ2-1, with 8 bases aligning to TRBD2. J gave up 3 bases and V 5 bases, and 6 bases lay outside the gene matches. Germline lookup yields CDR1 SGHNT and CDR2 YENEEA. The CDR3 length is 15 residues. The CDR3 reads CASSRGGLYYNEQFF. DNA for the CDR3: TGTGCCAGCAGCCGCGGGGGGCTTTACTACAATGAGCAGTTCTTC.

This sequence joins TRBV7-9 and TRBJ1-4, with 9 nucleotides matching TRBD1. The CDR3 loop spans 17 amino acids. The germline gives CDR1 SEHNR, CDR2 FQNEAQ (reference sequence). Trimming at V came to 4 bases and at J to 3 bases, leaving 9 bases not matched to a gene. CDR3 in amino acids: CASSSRDRVDSNEKLFF. The DNA for the CDR3 is TGTGCCAGCAGCTCCCGGGACAGGGTGGACTCTAATGAAAAACTGTTTTTT.

The V and J genes are TRBV7-8 and TRBJ2-7, with a tentative D call TRBD1 (6 bases). Trimming pared 2 bases from V and 3 bases from J, leaving 11 bases between. The CDR3 extends over 14 amino acids. From germline, CDR1 is SGHVS and CDR2 FQNEAQ. Here the CDR3 reads CASSLSGANYEQYF. The CDR3 DNA is TGTGCCAGCAGCTTATCAGGGGCGAACTACGAGCAGTACTTC. Combining the CDR3 with reference TRBV7-8 and TRBJ2-7 gives the whole variable domain GAGVSQSPRYKVAKRGQDVALRCDPISGHVSLFWYQQALGQGPEFLTYFQNEAQLDKSGLPSDRFFAERPEGSVSTLKIQRTQQEDSAVYLCASSLSGANYEQYFGPGTRLTVT.

The genes are TRBV4-3 and TRBJ2-3, with TRBD2 matching over 9 bases. V was pared by 3 bases and J by 4 bases, with 2 bases of the junction left unmatched. Looked up from germline, CDR1 is LGHNA and CDR2 is YSLEER. The CDR3 has 14 residues. The CDR3 region is CASSQAGGADTQYF. The CDR3 nucleotides are TGCGCCAGCAGCCAGGCGGGGGGGGCAGATACGCAGTATTTT.